The entry that follows covers one T cell receptor (beta chain) sequence. The antigen is not known. TCRdb reprocessed the RT-PCR reads via MiXCR and lists one record per CDR3 protein. The sample carries approximately 570,000 distinct CDR3 sequences, 6% to 9% recorded once. The data are from a study of response to subunit inactivated influenza vaccine. Study-level findings and limits: New T cells are recruited in small numbers by each seasonal influenza vaccination, according to the authors' suggestion.

CDR1 and CDR2 (germline): LGHNA, YSLEER. Trimming cost V 0 bases and J 6 bases, with 17 bases left between them. The CDR3 length is 16 residues. The chain is built from TRBV4-3 and TRBJ1-2, with D perhaps matching TRBD1 (5 bases). This TCR was recovered from a man between 50 and 69 years old who received an inactivated influenza vaccine. Sequenced material: PBMCs from blood, taken about 23 months after vaccination. The CDR3 nucleotides read TGCGCCAGCAGCCAAGATGGGGGATCCAGGCTGGATGGCTACACCTTC. Encoded protein: CASSQDGGSRLDGYTF.